This is a list of T cell receptor beta chains from one sample in a study of blood T cell repertoires in COVID-19. Clones were read by immunoSEQ multiplex PCR, and TCRdb kept only the in-frame ones, dropping some. The repertoire holds under 70,000 clones, with roughly 90% as singletons. The specimen sequenced was peripheral blood. The receptors were gathered from a human donor with active COVID-19. The donor label of this sample is uncertain. Each CDR3 is given with its conserved first and last residue. Fields, in order: V gene, J gene, clone size, D gene, CDR3 DNA, CDR3 protein. The D gene is left open where the match is weak. Clone sizes are given selectively: once, few, many, or a class where the clone is expanded.

v_gene: TRBV6-5; j_gene: TRBJ2-3; abundance: -; d_gene: TRBD1; CDR3nt: TGTGCCAGCAGCGGGACAGCGAGGGCAGATACGCAGTATTTT; CDR3aa: CASSGTARADTQYF
v_gene: TRBV7-9; j_gene: TRBJ2-3; abundance: -; d_gene: -; CDR3nt: TGTGCCAGCAGCTTAAAGGACTATGCAGATACGCAGTATTTT; CDR3aa: CASSLKDYADTQYF
v_gene: TRBV19; j_gene: TRBJ2-6; abundance: -; d_gene: -; CDR3nt: TGTGCCAGTAGTATAAGCCCGACTGGGGCCAACGTCCTGACTTTC; CDR3aa: CASSISPTGANVLTF
v_gene: TRBV5-1; j_gene: TRBJ2-7; abundance: -; d_gene: TRBD1; CDR3nt: TGCGCCAGCAGCACAGGACAGGGGGCGGTCGAGCAGTACTTC; CDR3aa: CASSTGQGAVEQYF
v_gene: TRBV11-1; j_gene: TRBJ2-7; abundance: -; d_gene: TRBD2; CDR3nt: TGTGCCAGCAGCCAACTAGCGGGTCTCTACGAGCAGTACTTC; CDR3aa: CASSQLAGLYEQYF
v_gene: TRBV21-1; j_gene: TRBJ2-1; abundance: few; d_gene: -; CDR3nt: TGTGCCAGCAGCAAAGCGCTGGGTGAAGCGCCCCCGATAATCAATGAGCAGTTCTTC; CDR3aa: CASSKALGEAPPIINEQFF
v_gene: TRBV18; j_gene: TRBJ1-1; abundance: -; d_gene: -; CDR3nt: TGTGCCAGCTCACCATCGGGGGGGTCTTTTGAAGCTTTCTTT; CDR3aa: CASSPSGGSFEAFF
v_gene: TRBV4-2; j_gene: TRBJ2-7; abundance: -; d_gene: -; CDR3nt: TGTGCCAGCAGCCAAGAGGGGAGCTCCTACGAGCAGTACTTC; CDR3aa: CASSQEGSSYEQYF
v_gene: TRBV30; j_gene: TRBJ1-5; abundance: few; d_gene: -; CDR3nt: TGTGCCTGGAGTAACACGGGGGATAGCAATCAGCCCCAGCATTTT; CDR3aa: CAWSNTGDSNQPQHF
v_gene: TRBV7-2; j_gene: TRBJ2-3; abundance: -; d_gene: TRBD2; CDR3nt: TGTGCCAGCAGCTTAAACGGGGGGGGCGCAGATACGCAGTATTTT; CDR3aa: CASSLNGGGADTQYF
v_gene: TRBV6-2/TRBV6-3; j_gene: TRBJ2-3; abundance: -; d_gene: TRBD2; CDR3nt: TGTGCCAGCAGTACTCGACTGACTAGCGGGGGCCCCTTGTATTTT; CDR3aa: CASSTRLTSGGPLYF
v_gene: TRBV20-1; j_gene: TRBJ1-4; abundance: -; d_gene: -; CDR3nt: TGCAGTGCTAGTCGTCGGGGGACGGGGAATGAAAAACTGTTTTTT; CDR3aa: CSASRRGTGNEKLFF
v_gene: TRBV3-1/TRBV3-2; j_gene: TRBJ2-5; abundance: -; d_gene: TRBD2; CDR3nt: TGTGCCAGCAGCCGACTAGCGGGAGTGGAGACCCAGTACTTC; CDR3aa: CASSRLAGVETQYF
v_gene: TRBV5-1; j_gene: TRBJ1-4; abundance: -; d_gene: -; CDR3nt: TGCGCCAGCAGCTTGGCCCCCTCAGGAGGTAATGAAAAACTGTTTTTT; CDR3aa: CASSLAPSGGNEKLFF
v_gene: TRBV19; j_gene: TRBJ1-1; abundance: -; d_gene: TRBD1; CDR3nt: TGTGCCAGTAGTACGCACAGGGGGTCCCACCGAATGAACACTGAAGCTTTCTTT; CDR3aa: CASSTHRGSHRMNTEAFF
v_gene: TRBV10-3; j_gene: TRBJ2-5; abundance: -; d_gene: TRBD1; CDR3nt: TGTGCCATCAGTGACAGGGGGTCGGAGACCCAGTACTTC; CDR3aa: CAISDRGSETQYF
v_gene: TRBV5-1; j_gene: TRBJ2-7; abundance: -; d_gene: -; CDR3nt: TGCGCCAGCAGCTTGGCCAGTACCTCCTACGAGCAGTACTTC; CDR3aa: CASSLASTSYEQYF
v_gene: TRBV6-5; j_gene: TRBJ1-6; abundance: -; d_gene: -; CDR3nt: TGTGCCAGCAGTTATTCGTGGGCGTTTAATTCACCCCTCCACTTT; CDR3aa: CASSYSWAFNSPLHF
v_gene: TRBV10-1; j_gene: TRBJ2-7; abundance: -; d_gene: -; CDR3nt: TGCGCCAGCAGCACAGACTCCTACGAGCAGTACTTC; CDR3aa: CASSTDSYEQYF
v_gene: TRBV28; j_gene: TRBJ2-6; abundance: -; d_gene: TRBD1; CDR3nt: TGTGCCAGCAGATCACAGGGGGCTGGGGCCAACGTCCTGACTTTC; CDR3aa: CASRSQGAGANVLTF
v_gene: TRBV3-1/TRBV3-2; j_gene: TRBJ2-1; abundance: -; d_gene: -; CDR3nt: TGTGCCAGCAGCCAGGGAGGTGAGCAGTTCTTC; CDR3aa: CASSQGGEQFF
v_gene: TRBV11-2; j_gene: TRBJ2-6; abundance: -; d_gene: -; CDR3nt: TGTGCCAGCAACCTCGGGGACTCTGGGGCCAACGTCCTGACTTTC; CDR3aa: CASNLGDSGANVLTF
v_gene: TRBV19; j_gene: TRBJ1-1; abundance: -; d_gene: -; CDR3nt: TGTGCCAGTAGGTCTGGAGGTAGCCTGAACACTGAAGCTTTCTTT; CDR3aa: CASRSGGSLNTEAFF
v_gene: TRBV10-3; j_gene: TRBJ2-3; abundance: -; d_gene: -; CDR3nt: TGTGCCATCAGTGAACAAGGGACATCTAGCCTCACAGATACGCAGTATTTT; CDR3aa: CAISEQGTSSLTDTQYF
v_gene: TRBV9; j_gene: TRBJ1-3; abundance: once; d_gene: -; CDR3nt: TGTGCCAGCAGCGTAGAGGTCGGGACTACAGGAAACACCATATATTTT; CDR3aa: CASSVEVGTTGNTIYF
v_gene: TRBV7-2; j_gene: TRBJ2-1; abundance: -; d_gene: TRBD1; CDR3nt: TGTGCCAGCAGCTACAGGGGTGGTGAGCAGTTCTTC; CDR3aa: CASSYRGGEQFF
v_gene: TRBV7-9; j_gene: TRBJ2-1; abundance: -; d_gene: -; CDR3nt: TGTGCCAGCAGCCCGCCAGACTTGTTACGCTACAATGAGCAGTTCTTC; CDR3aa: CASSPPDLLRYNEQFF
v_gene: TRBV7-9; j_gene: TRBJ1-2; abundance: -; d_gene: TRBD1; CDR3nt: TGTGCCACGACGGACAGGGGGGGTTTTGGCTACACCTTC; CDR3aa: CATTDRGGFGYTF
v_gene: TRBV5-4; j_gene: TRBJ2-5; abundance: -; d_gene: TRBD2; CDR3nt: TGTGCCAGCAGCTACGGACTAGCCACGGGGGAGACCCAGTACTTC; CDR3aa: CASSYGLATGETQYF
v_gene: TRBV2; j_gene: TRBJ2-2; abundance: -; d_gene: -; CDR3nt: TGTGCCAGCAGCCCGACCGGGTCCGGGGAGCTGTTTTTT; CDR3aa: CASSPTGSGELFF
v_gene: TRBV20-1; j_gene: TRBJ2-7; abundance: -; d_gene: -; CDR3nt: TGCAGTGCCAATGGCCCCCACGAGCAGTACTTC; CDR3aa: CSANGPHEQYF
v_gene: TRBV30; j_gene: TRBJ1-2; abundance: -; d_gene: TRBD1; CDR3nt: TGTGCCTGGGGGAGACAGGGCCACTATGGCTACACCTTC; CDR3aa: CAWGRQGHYGYTF
v_gene: TRBV29-1; j_gene: TRBJ1-4; abundance: -; d_gene: -; CDR3nt: TGCAGCGTTGCGTGGGGCCTTAATGAAAAACTGTTTTTT; CDR3aa: CSVAWGLNEKLFF
v_gene: TRBV6-1; j_gene: TRBJ1-3; abundance: -; d_gene: -; CDR3nt: TGTGCCAGCAGTGAAAGACTTTCAAGAAACACCATATATTTT; CDR3aa: CASSERLSRNTIYF
v_gene: TRBV14; j_gene: TRBJ1-1; abundance: -; d_gene: -; CDR3nt: TGTGCCAGCAGCCAAGTTCGGGAAACTGAAGCTTTCTTT; CDR3aa: CASSQVRETEAFF
v_gene: TRBV12-3/TRBV12-4; j_gene: TRBJ2-5; abundance: -; d_gene: TRBD1; CDR3nt: TGTGCCAGCAGAGGACAGGACCAAGAGACCCAGTACTTC; CDR3aa: CASRGQDQETQYF
v_gene: TRBV5-1; j_gene: TRBJ2-5; abundance: -; d_gene: -; CDR3nt: TGCGCCAGCAGCTCCGGACTCCTGTACCAAGAGACCCAGTACTTC; CDR3aa: CASSSGLLYQETQYF
v_gene: TRBV18; j_gene: TRBJ1-5; abundance: -; d_gene: -; CDR3nt: TGTGCCAGCTCACCACAGCATAGCAATCAGCCCCAGCATTTT; CDR3aa: CASSPQHSNQPQHF
v_gene: TRBV18; j_gene: TRBJ2-5; abundance: -; d_gene: TRBD2; CDR3nt: TGTGCCAGCTCACCACCGGCTAGCGGGAGTTCAGAGACCCAGTACTTC; CDR3aa: CASSPPASGSSETQYF
v_gene: TRBV18; j_gene: TRBJ2-1; abundance: -; d_gene: TRBD1; CDR3nt: TGTGCCAGCTCAAAACAGGGGATCTCCTACAATGAGCAGTTCTTC; CDR3aa: CASSKQGISYNEQFF
v_gene: TRBV9; j_gene: TRBJ2-2; abundance: once; d_gene: -; CDR3nt: TGTGCCAGCAGCGGTGACACTTACTTGAACACCGGGGAGCTGTTTTTT; CDR3aa: CASSGDTYLNTGELFF
v_gene: TRBV5-1; j_gene: TRBJ2-6; abundance: -; d_gene: -; CDR3nt: TGCGCCAGCAGCCATGGCGGATCTGGGGCCAACGTCCTGACTTTC; CDR3aa: CASSHGGSGANVLTF
v_gene: TRBV5-4; j_gene: TRBJ2-1; abundance: -; d_gene: TRBD2; CDR3nt: TGTGCCAGCAGCCCTCCAGGAATAGCGGGAAACAATGAGCAGTTCTTC; CDR3aa: CASSPPGIAGNNEQFF
v_gene: TRBV6-5; j_gene: TRBJ2-7; abundance: -; d_gene: -; CDR3nt: TGTGCCAGCAAGTGGGGGCAGTCCTACGAGCAGTACTTC; CDR3aa: CASKWGQSYEQYF
v_gene: TRBV5-6; j_gene: TRBJ2-5; abundance: -; d_gene: -; CDR3nt: TGTGCCAGCAGCTTGGCGGGGAGCCCAGAGACCCAGTACTTC; CDR3aa: CASSLAGSPETQYF
v_gene: TRBV2; j_gene: TRBJ2-4; abundance: -; d_gene: -; CDR3nt: TGTGCCAGCAGTGGAGGATCTAAAAACATTCAGTACTTC; CDR3aa: CASSGGSKNIQYF
v_gene: TRBV5-1; j_gene: TRBJ1-1; abundance: -; d_gene: TRBD1; CDR3nt: TGCGCCAGCAGCAGACAGGGGGCAGTTAGAACTGAAGCTTTCTTT; CDR3aa: CASSRQGAVRTEAFF
v_gene: TRBV3-1/TRBV3-2; j_gene: TRBJ2-1; abundance: -; d_gene: -; CDR3nt: TGTGCCACGCTAGCGCGCAATGAGCAGTTCTTC; CDR3aa: CATLARNEQFF
v_gene: TRBV28; j_gene: TRBJ1-2; abundance: -; d_gene: -; CDR3nt: TGTGCCAGCACCCTATCCGGGGCAGGGGACTATGGCTACACCTTC; CDR3aa: CASTLSGAGDYGYTF
v_gene: TRBV9; j_gene: TRBJ1-6; abundance: -; d_gene: -; CDR3nt: TGTGCCAGCAGCGAGACCCCCAGGTTTGATTCACCCCTCCACTTT; CDR3aa: CASSETPRFDSPLHF